This section outlines one T cell receptor (beta chain) sequence together with its context. This record belongs to a study of blood T cell repertoires in COVID-19. Study context: The United States, Italy and Spain supplied acute and convalescent COVID-19 samples. Nucleic acid was either cDNA or gDNA, and it came from T cells, B-cell-depleted T cells, or PBMCs.

How the authors handled the data: Cell counts per sample came from amplifying reference gene primers. The assay was immunoSEQ multiplex PCR, and TCRdb's table has in-frame clones only and misses some. The DNA was the basis for D and trimming; V, J and clone size are from that table. The sample contains more than 100,000 clones, about two thirds of which appear only once. V was pared by 0 bases and J by 4 bases, with 6 bases between. Germline V gives CDR1 GTSNPN, CDR2 SVGIG (reference sequence). The CDR3 consists of 12 residues. Material: peripheral blood. This rearrangement joins TRBV30 to TRBJ1-1, with D uncertain. The sequence was collected from a human donor with acute or convalescent COVID-19. The donor label of this sample is uncertain. This CDR3 is CAWSVLITEAFF. The CDR3 DNA sequence: TGTGCCTGGAGTGTACTGATCACTGAAGCTTTCTTT.